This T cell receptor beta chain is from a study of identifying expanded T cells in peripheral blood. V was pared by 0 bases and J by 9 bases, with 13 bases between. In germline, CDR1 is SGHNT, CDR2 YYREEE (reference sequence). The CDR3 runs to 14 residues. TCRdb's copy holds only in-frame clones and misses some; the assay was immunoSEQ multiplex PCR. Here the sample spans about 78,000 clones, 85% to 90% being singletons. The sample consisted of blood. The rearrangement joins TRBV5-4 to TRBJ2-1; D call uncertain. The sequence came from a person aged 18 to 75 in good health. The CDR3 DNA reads TGTGCCAGCAGCTTGGACGGGCGGCGAGGTGAGCAGTTCTTC. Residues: CASSLDGRRGEQFF.